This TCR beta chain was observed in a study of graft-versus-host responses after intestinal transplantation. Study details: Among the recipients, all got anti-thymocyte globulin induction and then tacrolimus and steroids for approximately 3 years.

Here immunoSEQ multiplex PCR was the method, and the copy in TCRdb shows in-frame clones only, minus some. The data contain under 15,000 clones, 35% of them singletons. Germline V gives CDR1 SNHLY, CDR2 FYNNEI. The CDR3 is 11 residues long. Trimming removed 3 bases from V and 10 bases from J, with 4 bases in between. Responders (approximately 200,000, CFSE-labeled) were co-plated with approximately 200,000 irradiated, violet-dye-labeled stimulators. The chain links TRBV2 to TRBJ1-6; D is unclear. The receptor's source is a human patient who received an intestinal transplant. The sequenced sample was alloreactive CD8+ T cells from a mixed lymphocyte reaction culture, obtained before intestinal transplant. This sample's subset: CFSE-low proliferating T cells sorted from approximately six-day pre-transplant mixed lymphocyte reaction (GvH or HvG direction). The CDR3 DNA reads TGTGCCAGCAGTGACCCCTCACCCCTCCACTTT. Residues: CASSDPSPLHF.